A single sample gave rise to the 15 T cell receptor beta chains below, sequenced in a study of T cell responses to AZD1222 COVID-19 vaccine. The assay was immunoSEQ multiplex PCR, and TCRdb's table has in-frame clones only and misses some. The sample consists of some 120,000 clones, 89% of them appearing once. Specimen: peripheral blood, collected 28 days after the second AZD1222 dose. The receptors stem from an adult who received the AZD1222 COVID-19 vaccine.

The V call is TRBV11-2, the J call TRBJ1-2; D is undetermined. Per germline, CDR1 SGHAT and CDR2 FQNNGV. Deletions cut 2 bases from V and 6 bases from J, with 10 bases between. The CDR3 spans 13 residues. The CDR3 loop is CASSLSFRDGYTF. In DNA, the CDR3 is TGTGCCAGCAGCTTATCTTTCCGGGATGGCTACACCTTC.

This sequence joins TRBV4-2 and TRBJ1-5; 7 bases fit TRBD1. From germline, CDR1 is LGHNA and CDR2 YNFKEQ. The CDR3 is made up of 15 amino acids. With V trimmed by 6 bases and J by 2 bases, 7 bases remained unmatched. The CDR3 DNA reads TGTGCCAGCAGGCGGGACAGTGGAGGCAATCAGCCCCAGCATTTT. Its translation: CASRRDSGGNQPQHF.

V usage is TRBV4-1 and J usage is TRBJ1-2; D is undetermined. Germline loops: CDR1 MGHRA, CDR2 YSYEKL. The CDR3 consists of 17 residues. Trimming took off 4 bases at V and 1 base at J, with 19 bases between the two ends. In DNA form, the CDR3 reads TGCGCCAGCAGCCCCCCCACGGGCGTGGGGATTAACTATGGCTACACCTTC. Translated, it gives CASSPPTGVGINYGYTF.

The chain couples TRBV18 to TRBJ1-3; D gene unclear. CDR1 is KGHSH and CDR2 is LQKENI in the germline V gene. V lost 6 bases to trimming and J lost 0 bases, with 6 bases between them. The CDR3 runs 13 residues. The CDR3 sequence is CASSPDSGNTIYF. Written as DNA, the CDR3 is TGTGCCAGCTCCCCAGACTCTGGAAACACCATATATTTT.

This clone was seen only once. V and J are TRBV21-1 and TRBJ1-6; the D call in the table, TRBD1, was not verified against the DNA. TRBV21-1 is labeled a pseudogene. The CDR3 has 16 residues. The CDR3 DNA sequence: TGTGCCAGCAGCAAAGCGCTGCACCGCCAGAATTCACCCCTCCACTTT. Translated: CASSKALHRQNSPLHF.

This clone was counted a single time. J is TRBJ2-1 and V is TRBV7-2, with 10 bases aligning to TRBD1. Germline values: CDR1 SGHTA, CDR2 FQGNSA. V shed 0 bases and J 3 bases; nucleotides not matched to a gene: 2. CDR3 length: 16 residues. The CDR3 spells CASSLAGQGVYNEQFF. As DNA, the CDR3 is TGTGCCAGCAGCTTAGCTGGACAGGGGGTCTACAATGAGCAGTTCTTC.

The chain is built from TRBV10-3 and TRBJ1-2; D is possibly TRBD1 (5 bases). The length of the CDR3 is 12 residues. The germline V and J ends were trimmed by 6 bases and 8 bases, with 13 bases remaining between them. Germline V gives CDR1 ENHRY, CDR2 SYGVKD. The CDR3 region is CAIRRDDQGYTF. In nucleotides, the CDR3 is TGTGCCATCAGGCGGGACGATCAAGGCTACACCTTC.

In this sample, this clone turned up once. This chain connects TRBV14 to TRBJ1-4; D gene uncertain. Trimming removed 4 bases from V and 5 bases from J, with 8 bases in between. From germline, CDR1 is SGHDN and CDR2 FVKESK. The CDR3 length is 13 residues. The CDR3 sequence: CASSPGLNEKLFF. The CDR3 region has the DNA TGTGCCAGCAGCCCGGGTCTCAATGAAAAACTGTTTTTT.

V is TRBV9 and J is TRBJ2-3; D may correspond to TRBD1 or TRBD2 (5 bases each). CDR1 SGDLS and CDR2 YYNGEE come from the germline V gene. Trimming took off 3 bases at V and 3 bases at J, with 14 bases between the two ends. CDR3 length equals 15 residues. The CDR3, as DNA: TGTGCCAGCAGCGCCTCCCCGGGGACGACAGATACGCAGTATTTT. It codes for CASSASPGTTDTQYF. Using reference TRBV9 and TRBJ2-3 for the parts outside the CDR3, the full variable domain is DSGVTQTPKHLITATGQRVTLRCSPRSGDLSVYWYQQSLDQGLQFLIQYYNGEERAKGNILERFSAQQFPDLHSELNLSSLELGDSALYFCASSASPGTTDTQYFGPGTRLTVL.

CDR3 in amino acids: CASSYDGGPQHF. The CDR3 nucleotides are TGTGCCAGCAGTTACGACGGTGGGCCCCAGCATTTT. The V and J genes are TRBV6-5 and TRBJ1-5; D ambiguous. CDR3 length: 12 residues. The V gene's germline CDR1 is MNHEY and CDR2 SVGAGI. V dropped 2 bases and J dropped 9 bases, with 8 bases sitting between them.

The V call is TRBV3-1 (or the pseudogene TRBV3-2), the J call TRBJ2-5; TRBD2 aligns across 9 bases. Germline V lookup: CDR1 LGHDT, CDR2 YNNKEL (reference sequence). The CDR3 is 16 amino acids. V trimming: 4 bases; J trimming: 5 bases; junction bases outside the gene matches: 11. CDR3 amino acids: CASSPNLAGIRETQYF. The CDR3 DNA reads TGTGCCAGCAGCCCTAATCTAGCGGGGATAAGGGAGACCCAGTACTTC.

V and J are TRBV19 and TRBJ1-2, with TRBD1 identical over 10 bases. With V trimmed by 7 bases and J by 3 bases, 5 bases remained unmatched. Per the germline V gene, CDR1 is LNHDA and CDR2 is SQIVND (reference sequence). The CDR3 sequence is 14 residues long. Written as DNA, the CDR3 is TGTGCCAGTAAGGGGACAGGGGAGGACTATGGCTACACCTTC. This sequence encodes CASKGTGEDYGYTF.

The rearrangement joins TRBV11-2 to TRBJ1-5; D gene unclear. V was trimmed by 0 bases and J by 4 bases, leaving 4 bases between them. CDR3 length: 13 residues. Germline lookup yields CDR1 SGHAT and CDR2 FQNNGV. CDR3 in DNA: TGTGCCAGCAGCTTAGACCTTAATCAGCCCCAGCATTTT. Residues: CASSLDLNQPQHF.

The chain joins TRBV6-5 to TRBJ2-7, with D possibly matching TRBD2 (6 bases). V was cut by 7 bases and J by 0 bases, with 16 bases left in between. The CDR3 is 15 amino acids. CDR1 MNHEY and CDR2 SVGAGI come from the germline V gene. The CDR3 loop is CASTPVDGSSYEQYF. The CDR3 DNA reads as TGTGCCAGCACCCCCGTGGACGGGAGCTCCTACGAGCAGTACTTC.

About this clone: The same CDR3 arises from other DNA sequences in this sample as well. The J gene is TRBJ1-1, the V gene TRBV29-1; a weak D match, TRBD1 (5 bases). This CDR3 region has 10 residues. CDR1 is SQVTM, CDR2 ANQGSEA, per germline. The germline V and J ends were trimmed by 7 bases and 3 bases, with 6 bases remaining between them. This chain's CDR3 is CSGGDTEAFF. For the CDR3, the DNA is TGCAGCGGGGGGGACACTGAAGCTTTCTTT.